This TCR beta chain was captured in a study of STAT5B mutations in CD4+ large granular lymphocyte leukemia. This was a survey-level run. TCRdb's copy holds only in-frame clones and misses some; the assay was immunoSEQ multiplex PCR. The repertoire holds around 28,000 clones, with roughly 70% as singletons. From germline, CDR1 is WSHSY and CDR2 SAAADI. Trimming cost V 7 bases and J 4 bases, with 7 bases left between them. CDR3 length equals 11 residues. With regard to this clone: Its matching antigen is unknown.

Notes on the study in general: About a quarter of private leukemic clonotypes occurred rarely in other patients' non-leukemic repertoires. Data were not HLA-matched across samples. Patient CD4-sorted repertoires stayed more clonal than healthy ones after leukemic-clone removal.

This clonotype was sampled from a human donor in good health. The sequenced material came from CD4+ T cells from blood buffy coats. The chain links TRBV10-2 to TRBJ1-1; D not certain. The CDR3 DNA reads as TGCGCCAGCAACACGGGCACTGAAGCTTTCTTT. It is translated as CASNTGTEAFF.